This T cell receptor (beta chain) was recovered during a study of T cell responses to AZD1222 COVID-19 vaccine. General observations from the study: It was only after the peak T cell response that any repertoires were sampled.

TCRdb keeps only in-frame clones here, not all; method: immunoSEQ multiplex PCR. Of 90,000 to 150,000 clones listed, roughly 86% were seen once; the top ten hold around 4.5%. In the case of this clone: The target antigen is unknown.

With 3 bases removed from V and 3 bases from J, the gap between germline ends came to 9 bases. CDR1 is LGHDT and CDR2 is YNNKEL in the germline V gene (reference sequence). CDR3 size: 14 residues. Sequencing was performed on peripheral blood, taken on day 0 of AZD1222 vaccination. The sequence derives from an adult in good health. V usage is TRBV3-1 (or the pseudogene TRBV3-2) and J usage is TRBJ1-5; maybe TRBD1 (5 bases). The CDR3: CASSQDTINQPQHF. The CDR3 DNA reads as TGTGCCAGCAGCCAGGACACGATCAATCAGCCCCAGCATTTT.